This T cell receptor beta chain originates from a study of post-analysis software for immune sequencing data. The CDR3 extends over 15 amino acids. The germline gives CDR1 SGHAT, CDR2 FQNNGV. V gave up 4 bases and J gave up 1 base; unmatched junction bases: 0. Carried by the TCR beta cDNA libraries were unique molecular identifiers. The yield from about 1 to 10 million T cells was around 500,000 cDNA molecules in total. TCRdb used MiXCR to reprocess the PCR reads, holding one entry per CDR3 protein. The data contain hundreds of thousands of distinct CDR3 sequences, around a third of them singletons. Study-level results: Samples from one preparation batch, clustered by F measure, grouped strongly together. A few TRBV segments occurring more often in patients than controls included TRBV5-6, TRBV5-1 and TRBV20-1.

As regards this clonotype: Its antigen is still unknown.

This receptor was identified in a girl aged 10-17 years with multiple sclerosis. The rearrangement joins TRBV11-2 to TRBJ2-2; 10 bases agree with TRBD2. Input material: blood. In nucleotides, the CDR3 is TGTGCCAGCAGCTGGACTAGCGGGAACACCGGGGAGCTGTTTTTT. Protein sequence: CASSWTSGNTGELFF.